This T cell receptor (beta chain) is drawn from a study of shared clonotypes between healthy human individuals. Libraries were prepared by immunoSEQ multiplex PCR; TCRdb keeps only in-frame clonotypes and omits some of them. Here the sample spans approximately 2,300,000 clones, around 92% being singletons. This TCR derives from a man in his late teens or twenties in good health. Some clones in this sample may be carry-over from other donors' samples. Sequencing was done on a sample of naive CD4+ T cells from PBMCs. Specified subset: CD45RA+ positively selected.

CDR3 in DNA: TGTGCCAGCAGCCCCAACTCAGGTGAAGCTTTCTTT. As protein: CASSPNSGEAFF. This rearrangement joins TRBV5-5 to TRBJ1-1; D is uncertain. V lost 4 bases, J lost 7 bases, and 11 bases lay in between. This CDR3 is 12 amino acids long. Germline loops: CDR1 SGHKS, CDR2 YYEKEE (reference sequence).